This T cell receptor (beta chain) was observed in a study of blood T cell repertoires in COVID-19. The overall study: Some COVID-19 samples were acute and others convalescent; all came from the United States, Italy and Spain. The analysed material was cDNA or gDNA that came from T cells, B-cell-depleted T cells, or PBMCs.

The CDR3 extends over 18 amino acids. Trimming took 1 base from V and 4 from J, leaving 23 bases between them. Germline CDR1 is SGHRS and CDR2 is YFSETQ. As originally analysed: Estimates of nucleated cell counts were drawn from the amplification of reference gene primers. Clones were read by immunoSEQ multiplex PCR, and TCRdb kept only the in-frame ones, dropping some. D and trimming were read from the DNA, whereas the V and J calls and clone size are those reported in that table. This sample has approximately 40,000 clones, with 87% found just once. The sequence came from a man in his 60s with acute or convalescent COVID-19. The V gene is TRBV5-1, the J gene TRBJ1-1; no firm D call. The sequenced sample was peripheral blood. CDR3 loop: CASSLNPGQPGRSTEAFF. The CDR3 region has the DNA TGCGCCAGCAGCTTGAACCCTGGGCAGCCCGGGAGGTCCACTGAAGCTTTCTTT. The whole variable domain, filled in from reference TRBV5-1 and TRBJ1-1, reads KAGVTQTPRYLIKTRGQQVTLSCSPISGHRSVSWYQQTPGQGLQFLFEYFSETQRNKGNFPGRFSGRQFSNSRSEMNVSTLELGDSALYLCASSLNPGQPGRSTEAFFGQGTRLTVV.